Following are 9 T cell receptor beta chains from one sample sequenced in a study of shared clonotypes between healthy human individuals. Method: immunoSEQ multiplex PCR; TCRdb's copy keeps in-frame clones and lacks some. Here the sample spans about 870,000 clones, 92% being singletons. Naive CD8 cells comprised CD45RO-negative, CCR7-positively selected cells, excluding terminally differentiated effector memory CD45RA+ cells. Sequences were obtained from naive CD8+ T cells sorted from blood. The source of these receptors is a man aged 30 to 45 in good health.

V is TRBV27 and J is TRBJ1-5; D may be TRBD1 (5 bases). This CDR3 is 14 amino acids long. With 4 bases removed from V and 9 bases from J, the gap between germline ends came to 16 bases. CDR1 is MNHEY and CDR2 is SMNVEV in the germline V gene (reference sequence). CDR3 region: CASSSGTARRPQHF. The CDR3 coding sequence is TGTGCCAGCAGTTCCGGGACGGCCCGAAGGCCCCAGCATTTT.

This chain uses TRBV7-6 with TRBJ1-3, with 9 bases identical to TRBD1. J gave up 2 bases and V 8 bases, and 7 bases lay outside the gene matches. CDR1 and CDR2 (germline): SGHVS, FNYEAQ. The CDR3 runs to 15 residues. The CDR3, as DNA: TGTGCCAGCTCCCGACAGGGGGACGCTGGAAACACCATATATTTT. This gives the protein CASSRQGDAGNTIYF.

The chain uses TRBV4-1 and TRBJ2-3; D might be TRBD1 (7 bases). This CDR3 contains 18 residues. The V gene lost 3 bases and the J gene lost 5 bases, with 24 bases spanning the gap. Germline CDR1 reads MGHRA; CDR2 reads YSYEKL. CDR3 sequence reads: CASSHTTPGGGAEDTQYF. The CDR3 DNA sequence: TGCGCCAGCAGCCACACTACGCCCGGAGGGGGCGCAGAAGATACGCAGTATTTT.

The CDR3 loop reads CASDPSDGYTF. The CDR3 DNA sequence: TGTGCCAGCGACCCCTCAGATGGCTACACCTTC. The chain is built from TRBV9 and TRBJ1-2; D unresolved. The CDR3 contains 11 residues. Germline CDR1 and CDR2: SGDLS and YYNGEE. V was trimmed by 7 bases and J by 6 bases, leaving 10 bases between them.

This chain connects TRBV5-1 to TRBJ2-7, with a weak D call TRBD2 (6 bases). This CDR3 is 13 amino acids long. V lost 8 bases and J lost 3, with 15 bases in between. CDR1 and CDR2 (germline): SGHRS, YFSETQ. The CDR3 region has the DNA TGCGCCAGTTCGGGACTGGAGGACTACGAGCAGTACTTC. The encoded protein is CASSGLEDYEQYF.

This clone has a handful of counts. This chain connects TRBV6-5 to TRBJ2-4; a weak D match, TRBD2 (5 bases). CDR3 length: 12 residues. Trimming removed 2 bases from V and 7 bases from J, with 6 bases in between. Germline loops: CDR1 MNHEY, CDR2 SVGAGI. This chain's CDR3 is CASSYEGNIQYF. CDR3 in DNA: TGTGCCAGCAGTTACGAGGGCAACATTCAGTACTTC.

The J gene is TRBJ1-5, the V gene TRBV29-1; D perhaps matches TRBD1 (5 bases). The germline gives CDR1 SQVTM, CDR2 ANQGSEA. V was clipped by 5 bases and J by 0 bases, with 8 bases between them. The CDR3 runs to 13 residues. CDR3 amino acids: CSVRGDSNQPQHF. In DNA form, the CDR3 reads TGCAGCGTTCGAGGGGATAGCAATCAGCCCCAGCATTTT.

The chain uses TRBV10-1 and TRBJ1-1; D is uncertain. Germline loops: CDR1 WNHNN, CDR2 SYGVQD (reference sequence). The CDR3 runs 16 residues. V gave up 3 bases and J gave up 0 bases, with 14 bases separating them. The CDR3 protein is CASSELRPIMNTEAFF. Written as DNA, the CDR3 is TGCGCCAGCAGTGAACTCCGGCCGATCATGAACACTGAAGCTTTCTTT.

The CDR3, as DNA: TGTGCCAGTAGTCGCGGGACTCTGGGACAGGGGCCCCCCGGGGAGCTGTTTTTT. Protein sequence: CASSRGTLGQGPPGELFF. The chain joins TRBV19 to TRBJ2-2; 10 nucleotides agree with TRBD1. Trimming removed 5 bases from V and 6 bases from J; junction bases left unmatched: 15. Germline values: CDR1 LNHDA, CDR2 SQIVND (reference sequence). The CDR3 runs 18 residues.